The 10 T cell receptor beta chains below come from one sample, sequenced in a study of T cell responses to AZD1222 COVID-19 vaccine. The data were produced by immunoSEQ multiplex PCR, yet TCRdb's version contains in-frame clones alone and is incomplete. Found here are 120,000 or so clones, 85% to 90% of them singletons; the top ten hold around 30%. The material was peripheral blood, obtained on day 0 of AZD1222 vaccination. The receptors were sampled from an adult in good health.

The rearrangement uses TRBV10-3 and TRBJ2-2; possibly TRBD1 or TRBD2 for D (5 bases each). The CDR3 is 15 residues long. CDR1 is ENHRY, CDR2 SYGVKD, per germline. The V end was cut by 6 bases, the J end by 6 bases, with 17 bases between. The CDR3 DNA reads TGTGCCATCAGCCCAGGGAGAGCGAGCCCCGGGGAGCTGTTTTTT. Protein product: CAISPGRASPGELFF.

This chain connects TRBV9 to TRBJ2-3, with D possibly called TRBD1 or TRBD2 (5 bases each). Trimming removed 2 bases from V and 0 bases from J, with 13 bases in between. The CDR3 is 16 amino acids. CDR1 is SGDLS and CDR2 is YYNGEE in the germline V gene. CDR3 protein: CASSVGTGSSTDTQYF. The CDR3 DNA reads TGTGCCAGCAGCGTCGGGACGGGCTCCAGCACAGATACGCAGTATTTT.

In this sample, this clone turned up once. This chain joins TRBV2 and TRBJ1-6, with D tentatively TRBD1 (6 bases). The germline V gene encodes CDR1 SNHLY and CDR2 FYNNEI. V lost 6 bases and J 9 bases, leaving 15 bases between the germline ends. The CDR3 has 14 residues. CDR3 nucleotides: TGTGCCAGCAGCCCCGCCACAGGGTTTTCACCCCTCCACTTT. Encoded protein: CASSPATGFSPLHF.

This clone appeared once. The chain links TRBV27 to TRBJ2-7; D may be TRBD2 (7 bases). The CDR3 is 17 residues long. Trimming removed 5 bases at V and 4 bases at J, with 24 bases between. CDR1 is MNHEY and CDR2 is SMNVEV in the germline V gene (reference sequence). The CDR3 coding sequence is TGTGCCAGCAGTCAAAGGGGGGGGGCGGGCATTACTTACGAGCAGTACTTC. Protein product: CASSQRGGAGITYEQYF.

The CDR3 here is CASSPGQMSYEQYF. Written as DNA, the CDR3 is TGTGCCAGCAGCCCCGGACAGATGTCCTACGAGCAGTACTTC. The V and J genes are TRBV6-5 and TRBJ2-7; possibly TRBD1 for D (6 bases). Germline CDR1 is MNHEY and CDR2 is SVGAGI. The CDR3 sequence is 14 residues long. The V end lost 6 bases, the J end lost 1 base, and 13 bases lay between the germline ends.

The chain carries TRBV2 and TRBJ1-2; unclear D gene. The germline gives CDR1 SNHLY, CDR2 FYNNEI. V gave up 6 bases and J gave up 4 bases, with 9 bases separating them. This CDR3 is 12 amino acids long. The CDR3 region is CASRDFGYGYTF. The CDR3 coding sequence is TGTGCCAGCAGAGACTTTGGCTATGGCTACACCTTC.

The chain uses TRBV6-5 and TRBJ1-2; 7 bases agree with TRBD1. J lost 8 bases, V lost 2 bases, and 8 bases had no gene match. Germline values: CDR1 MNHEY, CDR2 SVGAGI. This CDR3 spans 14 amino acids. CDR3 coding DNA: TGTGCCAGCAGTTACGGGATAGGGGGCCTGGGCTACACCTTC. Translated: CASSYGIGGLGYTF.

J is TRBJ1-2 and V is TRBV7-9; TRBD1 agrees at 11 bases. Germline V gene sequence: CDR1 SEHNR, CDR2 FQNEAQ (reference sequence). The V gene end was trimmed by 4 bases and the J gene end by 8 bases; junction bases not matched to a gene: 6. This CDR3 is 14 amino acids long. The CDR3 DNA is TGTGCCAGCAGCTCACCGGGACAGGGGGTCGGCTACACCTTC. Amino acid sequence: CASSSPGQGVGYTF.

This chain links TRBV27 with TRBJ2-3, with D unresolved. Trimming left V 10 bases short and J 1 base short, with 15 bases between. Germline-derived CDR1 and CDR2 are MNHEY and SMNVEV (reference sequence). The CDR3 contains 14 residues. CDR3 in DNA: TGTGCCACGAGGCTGAGGCAGGGCACAGATACGCAGTATTTT. Its translation: CATRLRQGTDTQYF.

The chain recombines TRBV28 with TRBJ1-2; a possible D gene is TRBD1 (5 bases). Germline CDR1 MDHEN, CDR2 SYDVKM. The V end lost 3 bases, the J end lost 2 bases, and 7 bases lay between the germline ends. The CDR3 is made up of 13 amino acids. The CDR3 DNA reads TGTGCCAGCAGTTTTCCAGGGAACTATGGCTACACCTTC. It translates to CASSFPGNYGYTF.